A single sample gave rise to the 28 T cell receptor beta chains below, sequenced in a study of response to subunit inactivated influenza vaccine (dated by TCRdb to about 2018). The library was built by means of RT-PCR. The reads were generated on an Illumina HiSeq 2500. TCRdb redid the processing of the public reads, applying fastp at Q25 and MiXCR, and retained in-frame beta chains. Every entry covers one CDR3 protein and lists the most common genes and DNA from its rows. The sample includes hundreds of thousands of distinct CDR3 sequences, with less than 15% observed a single time. The ten biggest clones cover 7.6% of the sample. Sequences were derived from PBMCs from blood, sampled less than 15 days before vaccination. These receptors were collected from a man aged 45 to 65 who received an inactivated influenza vaccine. Donor details come from another sample of the same person, matched by shared clones.

The chain is built from TRBV7-2 and TRBJ2-7; a weak D match, TRBD2 (5 bases). Germline V lookup: CDR1 SGHTA, CDR2 FQGNSA. The CDR3 totals 17 residues. The V end was cut by 0 bases, the J end by 0 bases, with 15 bases between. This CDR3 reads CASSLAYKGASSYEQYF. The CDR3 DNA is TGTGCCAGCAGCTTAGCGTATAAGGGAGCATCCTCCTACGAGCAGTACTTC.

This clonotype was counted only a few times. The chain recombines TRBV27 with TRBJ2-5, with 10 bases lining up with TRBD2. V trimming: 2 bases; J trimming: 6 bases; junction bases outside the gene matches: 6. Looked up from germline, CDR1 is MNHEY and CDR2 is SMNVEV (reference sequence). The CDR3 has 15 residues. The CDR3 reads CASSLATSGLQTQYF. For the CDR3, the DNA is TGTGCCAGCAGTTTAGCGACTAGCGGGTTACAGACCCAGTACTTC.

V and J are TRBV10-3 and TRBJ2-2; D unresolved. The V gene lost 6 bases and the J gene lost 5 bases, with 10 bases spanning the gap. This CDR3 region has 13 residues. Germline assignment: CDR1 ENHRY and CDR2 SYGVKD. CDR3 in DNA: TGTGCCATCAGCACTTCATTTACCGGGGAGCTGTTTTTT. This codes for CAISTSFTGELFF.

The chain is built from TRBV18 and TRBJ2-5, with 8 positions matching TRBD2. Germline CDR1 KGHSH, CDR2 LQKENI. V dropped 6 bases and J dropped 4; count of bases not matched to a gene: 16. CDR3 length: 17 amino acids. CDR3 coding DNA: TGTGCCAGCTCTCAGGGTCGCGGCAGCGGGAGAGTAGAGACCCAGTACTTC. Its protein product is CASSQGRGSGRVETQYF.

This clonotype was detected ten times or more. The J gene is TRBJ2-1, the V gene TRBV10-3; D possibly corresponds to TRBD2 (6 bases). Trimming took off 4 bases at V and 7 bases at J, with 17 bases between the two ends. The CDR3 sequence is 15 residues long. Germline V gene sequence: CDR1 ENHRY, CDR2 SYGVKD. DNA for the CDR3: TGTGCCATCAGTGGTATGGGACTGACGACTAATGAGCAGTTCTTC. This encodes CAISGMGLTTNEQFF.

This clonotype was seen at least ten times. The chain recombines TRBV14 with TRBJ2-7; D is unresolved. V was cut by 1 base and J by 4 bases, with 5 bases left in between. The germline CDR1 and CDR2 sequences are SGHDN and FVKESK. The CDR3 runs 12 residues. The CDR3 here is CASSQGVYEQYF. The DNA for the CDR3 is TGTGCCAGCAGCCAAGGGGTGTACGAGCAGTACTTC.

V gene TRBV12-3 or TRBV12-4 combines with J gene TRBJ2-1, with D hard to call. CDR3 length: 15 amino acids. Trimming left V 0 bases short and J 7 bases short, with 13 bases between. In DNA, the CDR3 is TGTGCCAGCAGTTTAGCTCAGCTCTCGAGGAATGAGCAGTTCTTC. It encodes CASSLAQLSRNEQFF.

The table lists this clonotype with a few counts. The chain uses TRBV5-1 and TRBJ2-7; 7 nucleotides agree with TRBD1. The CDR3 is 15 residues long. With V trimmed by 4 bases and J by 2 bases, 9 bases remained unmatched. Germline-derived CDR1 and CDR2 are SGHRS and YFSETQ. The CDR3 spells CASSPPTGATYEQYF. CDR3 DNA: TGCGCCAGCAGCCCCCCAACAGGGGCAACCTACGAGCAGTACTTC. Combining the CDR3 with reference TRBV5-1 and TRBJ2-7 gives the whole variable domain KAGVTQTPRYLIKTRGQQVTLSCSPISGHRSVSWYQQTPGQGLQFLFEYFSETQRNKGNFPGRFSGRQFSNSRSEMNVSTLELGDSALYLCASSPPTGATYEQYFGPGTRLTVT.

This clonotype has a single count. The CDR3 loop reads CASRGLGTDYEQYF. The CDR3 DNA sequence: TGTGCCAGCAGAGGCCTCGGGACAGACTACGAGCAGTACTTC. The chain joins TRBV25-1 to TRBJ2-7; TRBD1 matches 7 bases. The germline V gene has CDR1 MGHDK and CDR2 SYGVNS. The V gene end was trimmed by 6 bases and the J gene end by 3 bases; junction bases not matched to a gene: 8. The CDR3 contains 14 residues.

The rearrangement links TRBV7-2 to TRBJ2-5; 10 bases are a match to TRBD1. Germline-derived CDR1 and CDR2 are SGHTA and FQGNSA. Trimming at V came to 8 bases and at J to 2 bases, leaving 2 bases not matched to a gene. The CDR3 has 13 amino acids. The CDR3 coding sequence is TGTGCCAGCGGACAGGGGGTACAAGAGACCCAGTACTTC. It is translated as CASGQGVQETQYF.

This clonotype was counted between two and nine times. CDR3 DNA sequence: TGCAGTGCCCAGCTAGCGGGGGACCTCACAGATACGCAGTATTTT. It encodes CSAQLAGDLTDTQYF. The rearrangement links TRBV20-1 to TRBJ2-3; 10 bases are shared with TRBD2. CDR1 is DFQATT and CDR2 is SNEGSKA in the germline V gene (reference sequence). The CDR3 runs 15 residues. V shed 6 bases and J 2 bases; nucleotides not matched to a gene: 8.

In its sample, this clonotype was seen a few times. The chain recombines TRBV20-1 with TRBJ1-1; 10 nucleotides agree with TRBD1. V lost 6 bases to trimming and J lost 7 bases; unmatched junction nucleotides: 14. CDR3 length: 15 residues. Per the germline V gene, CDR1 is DFQATT and CDR2 is SNEGSKA (reference sequence). In DNA form, the CDR3 reads TGCAGTGCGACGACCGGGACAGGGGCAGGGATTGAAGCTTTCTTT. Its translation is CSATTGTGAGIEAFF.

This clonotype was seen many times. This rearrangement joins TRBV28 to TRBJ2-3, with 7 bases matching TRBD1. This CDR3 is 15 amino acids long. Germline assignment: CDR1 MDHEN and CDR2 SYDVKM. Trimming at V came to 7 bases and at J to 1 base, leaving 8 bases not matched to a gene. CDR3 sequence reads: CASKTGTVGTDTQYF. In DNA, the CDR3 is TGTGCCAGCAAAACCGGGACAGTGGGCACAGATACGCAGTATTTT. The full variable domain, with the rest looked up from reference TRBV28 and TRBJ2-3, is DVKVTQSSRYLVKRTGEKVFLECVQDMDHENMFWYRQDPGLGLRLIYFSYDVKMKEKGDIPEGYSVSREKKERFSLILESASTNQTSMYLCASKTGTVGTDTQYFGPGTRLTVL.

This clonotype was seen a handful of times. The chain combines TRBV12-3 or TRBV12-4 with TRBJ2-5; perhaps TRBD1 as D (6 bases). CDR3 length: 15 residues. V dropped 6 bases and J dropped 5 bases, with 19 bases sitting between them. CDR3 bases: TGTGCCAGCAGACCGGGACAAGGGGCGCATGAGACCCAGTACTTC. It is translated as CASRPGQGAHETQYF.

This clonotype was found once. The conserved phenylalanine or tryptophan normally closing the CDR3 is absent here, so this likely arose from a read error. The rearrangement uses TRBV29-1 and TRBJ1-1, with TRBD1 matching over 7 bases. Germline V gives CDR1 SQVTM, CDR2 ANQGSEA. Trimming removed 5 bases from V and 0 bases from J; junction bases left unmatched: 3. The CDR3 is 13 residues long. The CDR3 loop reads CSVRQGMNTEAFL. CDR3 nucleotide sequence: TGCAGCGTTAGACAGGGTATGAACACTGAAGCTTTCCTT.

Only a few counts were recorded for this clonotype. The chain employs TRBV9 and TRBJ2-3; D ambiguous. Trimming cost V 0 bases and J 3 bases, with 5 bases left between them. The CDR3 is 13 amino acids. Germline lookup yields CDR1 SGDLS and CDR2 YYNGEE. DNA for the CDR3: TGTGCCAGCAGCGTAGTGATGACAGATACGCAGTATTTT. This codes for CASSVVMTDTQYF.

This chain links TRBV9 with TRBJ2-5; D possibly corresponds to TRBD1 (6 bases). Germline V gene sequence: CDR1 SGDLS, CDR2 YYNGEE. V lost 4 bases, J lost 5 bases, and 18 bases lay in between. This CDR3 comprises 15 residues. CDR3 protein: CASSKTQGALETQYF. CDR3 nucleotide sequence: TGTGCCAGCAGCAAAACACAGGGCGCTCTGGAGACCCAGTACTTC.

V and J are TRBV24-1 and TRBJ2-1; TRBD1 matches 7 bases. The CDR3 is 16 amino acids. In germline, CDR1 is KGHDR, CDR2 SFDVKD. Trimming took 4 bases from V and 2 from J; bases not matched to a gene: 7. The CDR3 region is CATSDPGQMTYNEQFF. CDR3 sequence (DNA): TGTGCCACCAGTGACCCGGGACAGATGACCTACAATGAGCAGTTCTTC.

Concerning this clonotype itself: This may stem from a read error, because a much larger clone lies one nucleotide away. The chain uses TRBV5-1 and TRBJ2-2; possible D gene TRBD1, 6 bases. The CDR3 loop spans 14 amino acids. V was trimmed by 6 bases and J by 0 bases, leaving 9 bases between them. CDR1 SGHRS and CDR2 YFSETQ come from the germline V gene. The CDR3 DNA is TGCGCCAGCACCGGGACAACGAACACCGGGGAGCTGTTTTTT. This gives the protein CASTGTTNTGELFF.

The chain combines TRBV5-1 with TRBJ2-5; D is possibly TRBD2 (6 bases). V lost 4 bases and J 1 base, leaving 17 bases between the germline ends. Germline V gene sequence: CDR1 SGHRS, CDR2 YFSETQ. There are 16 residues in the CDR3. In nucleotides, the CDR3 is TGCGCCAGCAGCCCGGGAGCTGGGGGAGTCCAAGAGACCCAGTACTTC. Protein product: CASSPGAGGVQETQYF.

This clonotype was detected a few times. This chain joins TRBV7-2 and TRBJ2-5; 10 bases align to TRBD1. CDR1 is SGHTA and CDR2 is FQGNSA in the germline V gene. There are 15 residues in the CDR3. Germline trimming cut 2 bases from V and 6 bases from J; bases unmatched to any gene: 6. Here the CDR3 DNA reads TGTGCCAGCAGCTTACACTCGGGACAGGGGCAGACCCAGTACTTC. Translating gives CASSLHSGQGQTQYF. Based on the CDR3 plus reference TRBV7-2 and TRBJ2-5, the full variable domain is GAGVSQSPSNKVTEKGKDVELRCDPISGHTALYWYRQSLGQGLEFLIYFQGNSAPDKSGLPSDRFSAERTGGSVSTLTIQRTQQEDSAVYLCASSLHSGQGQTQYFGPGTRLLVL.

The chain carries TRBV5-1 and TRBJ2-7; D tentatively reads TRBD1 or TRBD2 (5 bases each). CDR1 is SGHRS and CDR2 is YFSETQ in the germline V gene. CDR3 length: 14 amino acids. The germline V and J ends were trimmed by 5 bases and 2 bases, with 14 bases remaining between them. The CDR3 sequence: CASRSGTETYEQYF. The CDR3 DNA sequence: TGCGCCAGCAGGTCCGGGACCGAGACCTACGAGCAGTACTTC.

V and J are TRBV5-6 and TRBJ2-5; D gene unclear. This CDR3 region has 13 residues. CDR1 and CDR2 from the germline V gene are SGHDT and YYEEEE. The V and J ends lost 4 bases and 7 bases respectively, with 14 bases between them. The CDR3 region has the DNA TGTGCCAGCAGCGAAGGAAGATGGAGGACCCAGTACTTC. This sequence encodes CASSEGRWRTQYF.

The V gene is TRBV14, the J gene TRBJ2-1; the match to TRBD2 covers 14 bases. In germline, CDR1 is SGHDN, CDR2 FVKESK. The J segment lost 5 bases and the V segment lost 5 bases, leaving 17 bases of the junction unmatched. CDR3 length equals 20 residues. As DNA, the CDR3 is TGTGCCAGCAGCACCACCTCCGGGACTAGCGGGAGCTTGTTTCACAATGAGCAGTTCTTC. It is translated as CASSTTSGTSGSLFHNEQFF.

CDR3 coding DNA: TGTGCCAGCAGCTCCCCGGGAGTTTCGCTGTTCTTC. Translation: CASSSPGVSLFF. V usage is TRBV11-2 and J usage is TRBJ2-1; a possible D gene is TRBD2 (6 bases). Germline assignment: CDR1 SGHAT and CDR2 FQNNGV. This CDR3 is built from 12 residues. Trimming pared 4 bases from V and 15 bases from J, leaving 16 bases between.

The sample holds many counts of this clonotype. The J gene is TRBJ2-1, the V gene TRBV6-2 or TRBV6-3; TRBD2 matches 10 bases. V was clipped by 6 bases and J by 5 bases; unmatched bases: 7. The germline V gene has CDR1 MNHEY and CDR2 SVGEGT. There are 15 residues in the CDR3. The CDR3 loop is CASRRSGGSHNEQFF. In DNA form, the CDR3 reads TGTGCCAGCAGGCGTAGCGGGGGGTCCCACAATGAGCAGTTCTTC.

The rearrangement links TRBV15 to TRBJ2-1; D is tentatively TRBD1 or TRBD2 (5 bases each). Germline loops: CDR1 LNHNV, CDR2 YYDKDF (reference sequence). CDR3 length equals 16 residues. V lost 0 bases and J lost 0, with 9 bases in between. As DNA, the CDR3 is TGTGCCACCAGCAGAGAGGGGGTTAGCTCCTACAATGAGCAGTTCTTC. Protein: CATSREGVSSYNEQFF.

This clonotype was recorded many times. The rearrangement joins TRBV3-1 to TRBJ2-1, with 10 bases matching TRBD1. The CDR3 covers 14 residues. In germline, CDR1 is LGHDT, CDR2 YNNKEL (reference sequence). The V gene end was trimmed by 6 bases and the J gene end by 7 bases; junction bases not matched to a gene: 6. The CDR3 reads CASSPLDRGNEQFF. For the CDR3, the DNA is TGTGCCAGCAGTCCTTTGGACAGGGGGAATGAGCAGTTCTTC.